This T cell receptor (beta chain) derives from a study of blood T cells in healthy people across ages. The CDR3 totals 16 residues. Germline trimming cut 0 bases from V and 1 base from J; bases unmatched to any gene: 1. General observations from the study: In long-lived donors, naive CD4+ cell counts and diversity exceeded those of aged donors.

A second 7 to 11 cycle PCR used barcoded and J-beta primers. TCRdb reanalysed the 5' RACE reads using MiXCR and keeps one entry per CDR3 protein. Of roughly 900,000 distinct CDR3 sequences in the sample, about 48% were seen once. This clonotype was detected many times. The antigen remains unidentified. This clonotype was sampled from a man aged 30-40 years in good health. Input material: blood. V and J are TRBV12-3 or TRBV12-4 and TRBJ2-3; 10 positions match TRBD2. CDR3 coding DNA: TGTGCCAGCAGTTTAGCTGGACTAGCGGGCACAGATACGCAGTATTTT. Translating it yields CASSLAGLAGTDTQYF.